The clone carrying this T cell receptor (beta chain) came up many times. These data belong to a study of shared clonotypes between healthy human individuals. Method: immunoSEQ multiplex PCR; TCRdb's copy keeps in-frame clones and lacks some. Here the sample spans about 460,000 clones, about 74% being singletons. CDR1 and CDR2 (germline): SGHTS, YDEGEE. This CDR3 contains 14 residues. The V gene lost 3 bases and the J gene lost 2 bases, with 9 bases spanning the gap. The chain joins TRBV5-8 to TRBJ1-5; possibly TRBD1 for D (5 bases). Sequencing was carried out using PBMCs. The sequence came from a woman in her thirties or forties in good health. Some clones in this sample may be carry-over from other donors' samples. The CDR3 DNA follows: TGTGCCAGCAGCTCCAGACAGCGCAATCAGCCCCAGCATTTT. It codes for CASSSRQRNQPQHF. Full variable domain (remainder filled in from reference TRBV5-8 and TRBJ1-5): EAGVTQSPTHLIKTRGQQATLRCSPISGHTSVYWYQQALGLGLQFLLWYDEGEERNRGNFPPRFSGRQFPNYSSELNVNALELEDSALYLCASSSRQRNQPQHFGDGTRLSIL.